The next 5 T cell receptor beta chains were all read from a single sample in a study of blood T cell repertoires in COVID-19. TCRdb's table, derived via immunoSEQ multiplex PCR, lists solely in-frame clones and lacks some. Of about 60,000 clones listed, 88% were seen once; the top ten hold about 5%. Sequenced material: peripheral blood. Source of these receptors: a human donor in a cohort sampled during active COVID-19.

The gene calls are TRBV6-1 and TRBJ1-5; weak D call: TRBD1 (6 bases). V shed 0 bases and J shed 2 bases, with 17 bases lying between them. The CDR3 has 18 residues. Germline CDR1 and CDR2: MNHNS and SASEGT. CDR3 bases: TGTGCCAGCAGTGAAGCCTATAACAGGGTTGGGGGCAATCAGCCCCAGCATTTT. Translation: CASSEAYNRVGGNQPQHF.

This sequence joins TRBV7-2 and TRBJ1-5; TRBD1 aligns across 8 bases. This CDR3 contains 15 residues. With 3 bases clipped from V and 4 bases from J, the junction kept 5 bases outside the gene matches. Germline loops: CDR1 SGHTA, CDR2 FQGNSA. In nucleotides, the CDR3 is TGTGCCAGCAGCTTCGGACAGGGACGAAATCAGCCCCAGCATTTT. It is translated as CASSFGQGRNQPQHF. The full variable domain, in which reference TRBV7-2 and TRBJ1-5 provide the parts outside the CDR3, is GAGVSQSPSNKVTEKGKDVELRCDPISGHTALYWYRQSLGQGLEFLIYFQGNSAPDKSGLPSDRFSAERTGGSVSTLTIQRTQQEDSAVYLCASSFGQGRNQPQHFGDGTRLSIL.

This clone was observed a handful of times. This sequence joins TRBV11-2 and TRBJ1-3; 10 bases line up with TRBD1. The CDR3 spans 16 residues. Germline-derived CDR1 and CDR2 are SGHAT and FQNNGV. V dropped 5 bases and J dropped 4; count of bases not matched to a gene: 8. The CDR3 spells CASSPGDRGPGNTIYF. The CDR3 nucleotides read TGTGCCAGCAGCCCGGGCGACAGGGGGCCAGGAAACACCATATATTTT.

The gene calls are TRBV7-8 and TRBJ1-2, with 8 nucleotides matching TRBD1. CDR1 and CDR2 from the germline V gene are SGHVS and FQNEAQ. This CDR3 is 12 amino acids long. V shed 5 bases, J shed 7 bases, and the junction held 3 bases outside the gene matches. The CDR3 protein is CASSPDRGGYTF. Written as DNA, the CDR3 is TGTGCCAGCAGCCCCGACAGGGGTGGCTACACCTTC.

This sequence joins TRBV28 and TRBJ2-5; D gene uncertain. Trimming cost V 4 bases and J 5 bases, with 8 bases left between them. CDR3 length equals 12 residues. Germline-derived CDR1 and CDR2 are MDHEN and SYDVKM. The CDR3 DNA reads TGTGCCAGCAGTTCGCAGAGGGAGACCCAGTACTTC. It yields the protein CASSSQRETQYF.